The TCR beta chain under discussion was sequenced for a study of cytomegalovirus exposure and HLA in healthy donors. Regarding the study as a whole: The study put 150 to 200 TCR beta chains on its list as cytomegalovirus-associated.

In its sample, this clone was seen once. Antigen: not known. Vbeta (60) and Jbeta (13) primers were used in the PCR. The assay was immunoSEQ multiplex PCR, and TCRdb's table has in-frame clones only and misses some. Among more than 140,000 clones listed, roughly four fifths were seen once. Germline lookup yields CDR1 SGDLS and CDR2 YYNGEE. This CDR3 contains 14 residues. V shed 2 bases and J 9 bases; nucleotides not matched to a gene: 3. Sequenced sample: PBMCs. The receptor comes from a female donor in good health and CMV-seronegative. The rearrangement links TRBV9 to TRBJ1-6, with 9 positions matching TRBD1. DNA of the CDR3: TGTGCCAGCAGCGTGGACAGGGGAGGTTCACCCCTCCACTTT. Translated, it gives CASSVDRGGSPLHF. Looking up the rest from reference TRBV9 and TRBJ1-6 gives the full variable domain: DSGVTQTPKHLITATGQRVTLRCSPRSGDLSVYWYQQSLDQGLQFLIQYYNGEERAKGNILERFSAQQFPDLHSELNLSSLELGDSALYFCASSVDRGGSPLHFGNGTRLTVT.